This T cell receptor beta chain was captured in a study of response to subunit inactivated influenza vaccine. General study points: Authors suggested seasonal influenza vaccinations each recruit few new T cells.

From the RT-PCR reads, TCRdb called clonotypes with MiXCR, one entry per CDR3 protein. The sample holds under 500,000 distinct CDR3 sequences; roughly 11% are singletons and the top ten take approximately 12%. The germline CDR1 and CDR2 sequences are SGHTA and FQGNSA. The CDR3 runs 12 residues. The V and J ends lost 9 bases and 9 bases respectively, with 15 bases between them. This clonotype has more than one count but fewer than ten. Antigen: not known. Sample: PBMCs from blood, taken 45 days after vaccination. This sequence joins TRBV7-2 and TRBJ2-1, with unresolved D. This receptor was taken from a man aged 50 or older who received an inactivated influenza vaccine. CDR3 residues: CARPRAGPEQFF. The CDR3, as DNA: TGTGCCAGGCCCCGAGCTGGGCCTGAGCAGTTCTTC.